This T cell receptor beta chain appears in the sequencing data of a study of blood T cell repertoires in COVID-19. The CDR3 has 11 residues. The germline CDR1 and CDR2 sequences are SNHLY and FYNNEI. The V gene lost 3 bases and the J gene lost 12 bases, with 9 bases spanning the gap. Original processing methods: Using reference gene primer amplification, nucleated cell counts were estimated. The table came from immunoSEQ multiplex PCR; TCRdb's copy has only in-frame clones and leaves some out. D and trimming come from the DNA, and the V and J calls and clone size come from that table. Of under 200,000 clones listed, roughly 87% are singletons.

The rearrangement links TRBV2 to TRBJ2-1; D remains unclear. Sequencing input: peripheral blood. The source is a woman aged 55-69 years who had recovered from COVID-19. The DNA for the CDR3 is TGTGCCAGCAGTGATGAGGTTTGGCAGTTCTTC. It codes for CASSDEVWQFF.